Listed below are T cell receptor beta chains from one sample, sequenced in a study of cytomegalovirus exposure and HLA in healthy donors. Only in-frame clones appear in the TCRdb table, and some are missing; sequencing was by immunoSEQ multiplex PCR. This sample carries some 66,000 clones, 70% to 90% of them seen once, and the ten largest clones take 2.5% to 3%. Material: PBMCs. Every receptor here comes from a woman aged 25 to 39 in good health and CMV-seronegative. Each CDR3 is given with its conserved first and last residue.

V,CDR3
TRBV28,CASIRGQGGSYEQYF
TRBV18,CASSPQGQHTEAFF
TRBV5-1,CASSPGVGDTQYF
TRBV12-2,CASRLFETDYGYTF
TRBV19,CASSIAGQPQHF
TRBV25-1,CASSDPGGTTYEQYF
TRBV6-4,CASSDSLSTTGELFF
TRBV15,CATSRDRGYEQYF
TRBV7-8,CASSFSFRGRKDTGELFF
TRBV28,CASSLTGYYEQYF
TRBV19,CASSISVSRTDEKLFF
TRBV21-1,CASGPDRPIPSYEQYF
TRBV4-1,CASSQTANYGYTF
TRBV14,CASSLREGSYEQYF
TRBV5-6,CASSLIGGGSPLHF
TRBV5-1,CASSSYRDRANTEAFF
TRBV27,CASSSGQGGHTDTQYF
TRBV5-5,CASSLAALMNTEAFF
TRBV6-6,CASSTGTSGEETQYF
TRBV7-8,CASSLRQGPGELFF
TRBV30,CAWNGLANTEAFF
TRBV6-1,CASNQRGPTYEQYF
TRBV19,CASMGPYEQYF
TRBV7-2,CASSLVGGGTDTQYF
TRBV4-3,CASSQDTSRGETQYF
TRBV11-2,CASSLYRGEAFF
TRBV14,CASSHPRIGRRVGANVLTF
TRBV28,CASSPGREQYF
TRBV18,CASSQNRGLYTEAFF
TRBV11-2,CASSLAGREQYF
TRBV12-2,CASRLNRWDRGPVGNTIYF
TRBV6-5,CASRQGWTNEKLFF